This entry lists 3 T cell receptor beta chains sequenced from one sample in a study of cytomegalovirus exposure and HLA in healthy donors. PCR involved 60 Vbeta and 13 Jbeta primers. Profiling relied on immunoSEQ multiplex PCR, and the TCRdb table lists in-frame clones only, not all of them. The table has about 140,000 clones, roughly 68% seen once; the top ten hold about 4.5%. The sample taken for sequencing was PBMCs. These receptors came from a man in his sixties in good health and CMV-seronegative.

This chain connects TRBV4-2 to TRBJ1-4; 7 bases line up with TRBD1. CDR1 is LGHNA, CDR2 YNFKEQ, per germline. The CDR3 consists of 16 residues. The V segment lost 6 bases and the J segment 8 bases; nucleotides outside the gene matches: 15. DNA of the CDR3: TGTGCCAGCAGTCGAGTGGGCACAGGGGTTAAGGAAAAACTGTTTTTT. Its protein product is CASSRVGTGVKEKLFF.

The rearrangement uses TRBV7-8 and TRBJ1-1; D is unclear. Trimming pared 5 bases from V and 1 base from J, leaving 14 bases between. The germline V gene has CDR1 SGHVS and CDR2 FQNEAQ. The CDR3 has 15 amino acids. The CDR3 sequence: CASSVLWAPNTEAFF. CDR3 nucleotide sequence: TGTGCCAGCAGCGTCCTGTGGGCCCCGAACACTGAAGCTTTCTTT.

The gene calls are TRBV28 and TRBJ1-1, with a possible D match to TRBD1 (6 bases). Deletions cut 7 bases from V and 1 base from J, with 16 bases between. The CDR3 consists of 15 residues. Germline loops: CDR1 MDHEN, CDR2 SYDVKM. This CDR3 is CASTVPAGENTEAFF. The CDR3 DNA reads TGTGCCAGCACTGTCCCGGCAGGGGAGAACACTGAAGCTTTCTTT.